What follows are 4 T cell receptor beta chains derived from one specimen sequenced in a study of blood T cell repertoires in COVID-19. Assay used: immunoSEQ multiplex PCR; TCRdb lists only in-frame clones, some missing. The sample holds about 400,000 clones, roughly 88% seen once. Material for sequencing was peripheral blood. The receptors derive from a woman between 25 and 40 years old with active or convalescent COVID-19.

This chain connects TRBV24-1 to TRBJ1-1; possibly TRBD1 for D (5 bases). With 2 bases removed from V and 11 bases from J, the gap between germline ends came to 14 bases. This CDR3 contains 13 residues. Germline lookup yields CDR1 KGHDR and CDR2 SFDVKD. The CDR3 nucleotides read TGTGCCACCAGTGATTCCCAGGGTAGGATTGCTTTCTTT. Its translation: CATSDSQGRIAFF.

Details on this clone: Different DNA sequences within this sample yield the same CDR3. This chain connects TRBV5-1 to TRBJ2-7; 11 nucleotides line up with TRBD2. Looked up from germline, CDR1 is SGHRS and CDR2 is YFSETQ. Trimming cost V 2 bases and J 3 bases; bases outside gene matches: 1. The CDR3 consists of 14 residues. CDR3 DNA sequence: TGCGCCAGCAGCTTAACTAGCGGGAGCTACGAGCAGTACTTC. It translates to CASSLTSGSYEQYF.

The rearrangement joins TRBV4-1 to TRBJ1-3, with D possibly matching TRBD1 (5 bases). V was shortened by 4 bases and J by 0 bases, with 13 bases between the two germline ends. The CDR3 is 16 amino acids. Germline V gene lookup returns CDR1 MGHRA and CDR2 YSYEKL. CDR3 sequence reads: CASSPETVLSGNTIYF. The CDR3 DNA reads TGCGCCAGCAGCCCTGAGACAGTCCTCTCTGGAAACACCATATATTTT.

This clone was seen once. The V gene is TRBV27, the J gene TRBJ1-4; TRBD1 aligns across 7 bases. Germline assignment: CDR1 MNHEY and CDR2 SMNVEV (reference sequence). After removal of 2 bases from V and 5 bases from J, the junction contained 5 bases not matched to a gene. The CDR3 consists of 15 residues. CDR3 region: CASSLRGGVNEKLFF. The CDR3 nucleotides are TGTGCCAGCAGTTTAAGAGGGGGCGTAAATGAAAAACTGTTTTTT.